This T cell receptor (beta chain) was retrieved from a study of T-cell memory formation after mild COVID-19. General study points: Second-wave clones that peaked on day 37 lacked confirmed SARS-CoV-2 specificity. Contracting clones from day 15 to 85 had balanced CD4/CD8; later expanders favoured CD4+.

The 5'RACE method, run with constant-segment primers, produced TCR alpha and TCR beta cDNA libraries (carrying sample barcodes and UMIs). MiXCR, run by TCRdb on the 5' RACE reads, gives a single entry per CDR3 protein. The table shows tens of thousands of distinct CDR3 sequences, with approximately 13% occurring only once. CDR1 and CDR2 from the germline V gene are SQVTM and ANQGSEA. Between the trimmed V and J ends, which lost 7 bases and 2 bases, there was a span of 12 bases. This CDR3 region has 12 residues. This clonotype was seen a handful of times. Antigen unknown. The rearrangement joins TRBV29-1 to TRBJ2-7, with D uncertain. This receptor was taken from an adult woman who had mild COVID-19 (a few samples of this study predate the infection). Cell type and time point are not known. Sequences were obtained from PBMCs or a T cell subset sorted from them (not recorded which). CDR3 bases: TGCAGCGCTAGGACCGAGACCTACGAGCAGTACTTC. Translated, it gives CSARTETYEQYF.